The sequence of this T cell receptor beta chain was determined in a study of T-cell memory formation after mild COVID-19. This clonotype was seen many times. The length of the CDR3 is 17 residues. CDR1 is LGHNA, CDR2 YNFKEQ, per germline. V shed 4 bases and J 1 base; nucleotides not matched to a gene: 9. TCRdb independently ran MiXCR on the 5' RACE reads; one entry per CDR3 protein. The sample consists of tens of thousands of distinct CDR3 sequences, 9.5% to 12% of them appearing once. Sequenced sample: PBMCs or a T cell subset sorted from them (not recorded which). The chain combines TRBV4-2 with TRBJ1-1; TRBD1 matches 10 bases. This receptor was taken from a young man who had mild COVID-19 (a few samples of this study predate the infection). Cell type and time point are not known. The CDR3 DNA is TGTGCCAGCAGCCCGGGGGACAGGGGATGGGCGAACACTGAAGCTTTCTTT. Translating gives CASSPGDRGWANTEAFF.